Following are 10 T cell receptor beta chains from one sample sequenced in a study of cytotoxic CD8 clonotypes in ibrutinib-treated CLL. The repertoire was sequenced with immunoSEQ multiplex PCR; TCRdb's copy has only in-frame clones and lacks some. The sample includes about 330,000 clones, over 60% of them seen just once. Source: PBMCs, taken after 36 months of ibrutinib treatment. These receptors came from a human donor with chronic lymphocytic leukemia.

In DNA, the CDR3 is TGCAGCGTCGATGCGGGCTCCTACGAGCAGTACTTC. Its protein product is CSVDAGSYEQYF. The rearrangement links TRBV29-1 to TRBJ2-7, with D maybe TRBD2 (5 bases). V lost 6 bases, J lost 0 bases, and 9 bases lay in between. The CDR3 is made up of 12 amino acids. Germline V gene sequence: CDR1 SQVTM, CDR2 ANQGSEA.

The DNA for the CDR3 is TGTGCCAGCTCACCACCGGGGGTGGGACTAGCGGGCGAGCAGTACTTC. This gives the protein CASSPPGVGLAGEQYF. The chain employs TRBV18 and TRBJ2-7, with 12 bases identical to TRBD2. V shed 0 bases, J shed 6 bases, and the junction held 6 bases outside the gene matches. Germline assignment: CDR1 KGHSH and CDR2 LQKENI. The CDR3 is made up of 16 amino acids.

The CDR3 DNA follows: TGTGCCAGCAGTTACAGGGCAGGGACTGAAGCTTTCTTT. It specifies CASSYRAGTEAFF. The chain joins TRBV6-5 to TRBJ1-1, with a possible D match to TRBD1 (5 bases). This CDR3 is 13 amino acids long. From germline, CDR1 is MNHEY and CDR2 SVGAGI. V was pared by 2 bases and J by 5 bases, with 9 bases between.

V is TRBV28 and J is TRBJ2-7; D perhaps matches TRBD2 (6 bases). The CDR3 loop spans 15 amino acids. CDR1 and CDR2 (germline): MDHEN, SYDVKM. The germline V and J ends were trimmed by 5 bases and 2 bases, with 16 bases remaining between them. CDR3 sequence: CASSPGWRGTYEQYF. As DNA, the CDR3 is TGTGCCAGCAGTCCCGGATGGCGGGGTACCTACGAGCAGTACTTC. Full variable domain (missing parts from reference TRBV28 and TRBJ2-7): DVKVTQSSRYLVKRTGEKVFLECVQDMDHENMFWYRQDPGLGLRLIYFSYDVKMKEKGDIPEGYSVSREKKERFSLILESASTNQTSMYLCASSPGWRGTYEQYFGPGTRLTVT.

The CDR3 sequence: CASSSLISTGELFF. CDR3 bases: TGTGCCAGCAGCTCACTAATATCGACCGGGGAGCTGTTTTTT. The rearrangement uses TRBV7-8 and TRBJ2-2; D gene unclear. The V gene's germline CDR1 is SGHVS and CDR2 FQNEAQ. The CDR3 is 14 amino acids. V lost 4 bases, J lost 5 bases, and 11 bases lay in between.

This sequence joins TRBV5-8 and TRBJ1-2; 9 nucleotides agree with TRBD1. Per the germline V gene, CDR1 is SGHTS and CDR2 is YDEGEE. The CDR3 extends over 19 amino acids. The V and J ends lost 6 bases and 4 bases, in that order; junction bases with no gene match: 22. The DNA of the CDR3 is TGTGCCAGCACCCTCTACGGGGCTGGGACAGGGTATCGGGGCTATGGCTACACCTTC. Its translation: CASTLYGAGTGYRGYGYTF.

The chain combines TRBV13 with TRBJ1-4; no reliable D call. The length of the CDR3 is 12 residues. V was cut by 7 bases and J by 10 bases, with 13 bases left in between. From germline, CDR1 is PRHDT and CDR2 FYEKMQ (reference sequence). The CDR3 DNA reads as TGTGCCAGCACCGATCGCTCGGCAAAACTGTTTTTT. It translates to CASTDRSAKLFF.

A word on this clone: At one end the junction does not follow the germline gene, possibly because of a read error. The chain recombines TRBV13 with TRBJ1-5; D possibly corresponds to TRBD1 (6 bases). CDR1 PRHDT and CDR2 FYEKMQ come from the germline V gene (reference sequence). There are 15 residues in the CDR3. The CDR3 coding sequence is TGTGCCAGCAGCCTAGGAGGGGGAGGCAATCAGCCCCAGCATTTT. This translates into CASSLGGGGNQPQHF.

The genes are TRBV4-1 and TRBJ1-5; D ambiguous. Trimming took off 1 base at V and 5 bases at J, with 12 bases between the two ends. This CDR3 is 15 amino acids long. In germline, CDR1 is MGHRA, CDR2 YSYEKL. CDR3 nucleotide sequence: TGCGCCAGCAGCCAAGTTGGTAGGGAGGATCAGCCCCAGCATTTT. Translated, it gives CASSQVGREDQPQHF.

The chain employs TRBV18 and TRBJ1-5; TRBD1 matches 9 bases. This CDR3 has 17 residues. V lost 5 bases and J lost 2; bases outside the gene matches: 10. Germline CDR1 and CDR2: KGHSH and LQKENI. Here the CDR3 reads CASSSDRGFGGNQPQHF. The CDR3 DNA reads TGTGCCAGCTCATCGGACAGGGGCTTCGGTGGCAATCAGCCCCAGCATTTT.